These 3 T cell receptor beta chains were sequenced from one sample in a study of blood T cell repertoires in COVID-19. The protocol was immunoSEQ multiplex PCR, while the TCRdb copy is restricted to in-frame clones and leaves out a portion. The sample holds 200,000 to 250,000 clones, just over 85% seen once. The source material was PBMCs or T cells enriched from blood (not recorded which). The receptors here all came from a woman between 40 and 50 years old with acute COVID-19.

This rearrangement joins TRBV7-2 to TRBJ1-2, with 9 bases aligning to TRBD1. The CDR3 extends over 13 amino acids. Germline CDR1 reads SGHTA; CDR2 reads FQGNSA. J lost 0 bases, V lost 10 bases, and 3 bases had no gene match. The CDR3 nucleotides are TGTGCCACGGGACAGGGACCTAACTATGGCTACACCTTC. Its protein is CATGQGPNYGYTF.

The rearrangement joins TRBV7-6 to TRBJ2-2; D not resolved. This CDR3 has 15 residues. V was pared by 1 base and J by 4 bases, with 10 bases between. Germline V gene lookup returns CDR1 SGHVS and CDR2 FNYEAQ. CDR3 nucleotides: TGTGCCAGCAGCTTAGAAAGGAGCTTCACCGGGGAGCTGTTTTTT. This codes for CASSLERSFTGELFF.

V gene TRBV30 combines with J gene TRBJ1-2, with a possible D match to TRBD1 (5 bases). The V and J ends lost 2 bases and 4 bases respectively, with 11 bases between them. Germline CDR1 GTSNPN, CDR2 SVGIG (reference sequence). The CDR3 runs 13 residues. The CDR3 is CAWSPTTGYGYTF. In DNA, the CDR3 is TGTGCCTGGAGTCCCACTACAGGCTATGGCTACACCTTC.